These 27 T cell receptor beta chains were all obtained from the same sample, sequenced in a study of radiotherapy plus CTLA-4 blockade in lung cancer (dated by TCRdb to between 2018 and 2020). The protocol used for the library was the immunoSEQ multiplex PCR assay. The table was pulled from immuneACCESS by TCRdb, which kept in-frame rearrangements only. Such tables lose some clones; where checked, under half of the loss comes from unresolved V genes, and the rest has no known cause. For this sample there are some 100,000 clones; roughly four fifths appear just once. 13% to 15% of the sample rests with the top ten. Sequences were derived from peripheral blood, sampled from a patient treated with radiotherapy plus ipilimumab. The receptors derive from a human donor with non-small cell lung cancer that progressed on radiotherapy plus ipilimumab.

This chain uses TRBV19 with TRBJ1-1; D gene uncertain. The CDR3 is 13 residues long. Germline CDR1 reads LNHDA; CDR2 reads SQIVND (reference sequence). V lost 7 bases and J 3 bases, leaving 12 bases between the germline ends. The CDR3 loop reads CASISTTDTEAFF. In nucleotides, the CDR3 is TGTGCCAGTATCAGCACCACGGACACTGAAGCTTTCTTT.

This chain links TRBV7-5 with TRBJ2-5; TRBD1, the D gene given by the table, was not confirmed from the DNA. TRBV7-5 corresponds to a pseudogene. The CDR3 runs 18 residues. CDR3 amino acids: CVRSFNRGEAISGETQYF. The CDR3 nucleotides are TGTGTCAGAAGCTTTAACAGGGGCGAGGCAATTTCGGGCGAGACCCAGTACTTC.

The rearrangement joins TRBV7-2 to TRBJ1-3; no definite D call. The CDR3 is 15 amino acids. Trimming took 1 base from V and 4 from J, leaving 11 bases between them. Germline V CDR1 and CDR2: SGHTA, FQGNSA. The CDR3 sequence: CASSLGYTKGNTIYF. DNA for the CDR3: TGTGCCAGCAGCTTAGGATACACAAAGGGAAACACCATATATTTT.

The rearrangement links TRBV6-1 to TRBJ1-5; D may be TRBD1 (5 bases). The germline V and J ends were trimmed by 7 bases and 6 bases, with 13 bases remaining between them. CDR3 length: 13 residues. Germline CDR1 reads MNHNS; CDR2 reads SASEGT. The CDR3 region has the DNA TGTGCCAGCATGGGGGTGGGAGGTCAGCCCCAGCATTTT. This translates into CASMGVGGQPQHF.

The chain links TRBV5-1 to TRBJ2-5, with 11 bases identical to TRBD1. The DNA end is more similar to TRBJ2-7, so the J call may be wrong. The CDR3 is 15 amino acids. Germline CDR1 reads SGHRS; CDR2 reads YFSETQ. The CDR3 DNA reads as TGCGCCAGCAGCTTCGGACAGGGGGCATCCTACGAGCAGTACTTC. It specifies CASSFGQGASYEQYF.

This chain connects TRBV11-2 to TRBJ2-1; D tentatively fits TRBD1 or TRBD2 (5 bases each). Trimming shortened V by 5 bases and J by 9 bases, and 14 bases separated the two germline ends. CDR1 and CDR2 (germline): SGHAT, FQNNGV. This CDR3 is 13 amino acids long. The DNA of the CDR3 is TGTGCCAGCAGCCAAGACTTGGGGACTGAGCAGTTCTTC. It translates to CASSQDLGTEQFF.

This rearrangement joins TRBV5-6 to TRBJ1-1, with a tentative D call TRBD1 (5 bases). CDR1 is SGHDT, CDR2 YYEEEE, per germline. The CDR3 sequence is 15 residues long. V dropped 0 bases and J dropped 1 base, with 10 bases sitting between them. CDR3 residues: CASSLGRGANTEAFF. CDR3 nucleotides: TGTGCCAGCAGCTTGGGTAGGGGTGCGAACACTGAAGCTTTCTTT.

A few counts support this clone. DNA of the CDR3: TGTGCCATCAGTGAGAGGGCAGGGGGAGGGGAGACCCAGTACTTC. This codes for CAISERAGGGETQYF. The J gene is TRBJ2-5, the V gene TRBV10-3; D tentatively fits TRBD1 or TRBD2 (7 bases each). Per the germline V gene, CDR1 is ENHRY and CDR2 is SYGVKD. V lost 2 bases, J lost 5 bases, and 15 bases lay in between. There are 15 residues in the CDR3.

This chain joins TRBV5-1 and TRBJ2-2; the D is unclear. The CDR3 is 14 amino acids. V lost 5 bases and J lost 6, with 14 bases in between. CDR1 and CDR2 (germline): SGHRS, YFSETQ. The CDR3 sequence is CASSPNGYAGELFF. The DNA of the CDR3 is TGCGCCAGCAGTCCAAATGGCTACGCCGGGGAGCTGTTTTTT.

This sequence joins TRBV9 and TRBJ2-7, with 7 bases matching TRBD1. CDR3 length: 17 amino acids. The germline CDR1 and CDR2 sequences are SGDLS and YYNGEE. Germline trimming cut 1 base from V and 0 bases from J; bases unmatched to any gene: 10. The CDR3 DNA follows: TGTGCCAGCAGCGTACCTCACAGGGGAAATAGCTCCTACGAGCAGTACTTC. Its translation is CASSVPHRGNSSYEQYF. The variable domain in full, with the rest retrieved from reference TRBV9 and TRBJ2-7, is DSGVTQTPKHLITATGQRVTLRCSPRSGDLSVYWYQQSLDQGLQFLIQYYNGEERAKGNILERFSAQQFPDLHSELNLSSLELGDSALYFCASSVPHRGNSSYEQYFGPGTRLTVT.

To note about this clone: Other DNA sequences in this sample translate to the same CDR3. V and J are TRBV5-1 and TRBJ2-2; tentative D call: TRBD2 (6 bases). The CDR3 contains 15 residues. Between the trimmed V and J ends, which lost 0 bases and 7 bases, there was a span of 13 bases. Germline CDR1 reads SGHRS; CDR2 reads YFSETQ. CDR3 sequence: CASSLGREYHGELFF. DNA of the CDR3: TGCGCCAGCAGCTTGGGACGGGAGTATCACGGGGAGCTGTTTTTT.

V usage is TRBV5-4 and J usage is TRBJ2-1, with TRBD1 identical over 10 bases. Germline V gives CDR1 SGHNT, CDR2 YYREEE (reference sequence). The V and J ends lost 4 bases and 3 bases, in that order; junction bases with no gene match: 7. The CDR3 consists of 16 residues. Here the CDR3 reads CASSVEGTGVYNEQFF. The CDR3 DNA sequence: TGTGCCAGCAGCGTAGAAGGGACAGGGGTCTACAATGAGCAGTTCTTC.

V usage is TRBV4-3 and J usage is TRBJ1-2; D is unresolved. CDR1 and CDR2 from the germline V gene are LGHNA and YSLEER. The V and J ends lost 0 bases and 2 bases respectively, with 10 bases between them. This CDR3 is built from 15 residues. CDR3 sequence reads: CASSQDRVENYGYTF. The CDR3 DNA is TGCGCCAGCAGCCAAGATCGGGTTGAAAACTATGGCTACACCTTC.

The CDR3 DNA is TGTGCCAGCAGCCAAGCCGTTGGCTCTACCGGGGGAGAGCAGTACTTC. Amino acid sequence: CASSQAVGSTGGEQYF. The chain links TRBV4-2 to TRBJ2-7, with D perhaps TRBD2 (6 bases). The V gene's germline CDR1 is LGHNA and CDR2 YNFKEQ. The CDR3 extends over 16 amino acids. Trimming shortened V by 1 base and J by 7 bases, and 20 bases separated the two germline ends.

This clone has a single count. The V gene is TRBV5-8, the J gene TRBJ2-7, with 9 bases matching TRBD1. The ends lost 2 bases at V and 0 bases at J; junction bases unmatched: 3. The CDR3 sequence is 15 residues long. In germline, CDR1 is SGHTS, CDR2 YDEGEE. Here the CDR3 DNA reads TGTGCCAGCAGCTTAGGGGACAGGGTCTCCTACGAGCAGTACTTC. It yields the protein CASSLGDRVSYEQYF.

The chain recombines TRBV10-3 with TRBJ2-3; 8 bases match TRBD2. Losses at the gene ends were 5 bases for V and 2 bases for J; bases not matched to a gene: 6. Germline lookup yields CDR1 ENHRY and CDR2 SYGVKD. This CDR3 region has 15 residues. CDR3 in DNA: TGTGCCATCAGTACAACTAGCGGTTACACAGATACGCAGTATTTT. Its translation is CAISTTSGYTDTQYF.

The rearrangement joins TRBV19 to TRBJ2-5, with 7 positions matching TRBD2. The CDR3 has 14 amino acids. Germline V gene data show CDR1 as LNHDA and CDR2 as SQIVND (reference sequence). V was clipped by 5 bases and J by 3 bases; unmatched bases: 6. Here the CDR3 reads CASSQAGQKETQYF. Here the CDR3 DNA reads TGTGCCAGTAGTCAAGCGGGGCAGAAAGAGACCCAGTACTTC. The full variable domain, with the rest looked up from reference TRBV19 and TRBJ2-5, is DGGITQSPKYLFRKEGQNVTLSCEQNLNHDAMYWYRQDPGQGLRLIYYSQIVNDFQKGDIAEGYSVSREKKESFPLTVTSAQKNPTAFYLCASSQAGQKETQYFGPGTRLLVL.

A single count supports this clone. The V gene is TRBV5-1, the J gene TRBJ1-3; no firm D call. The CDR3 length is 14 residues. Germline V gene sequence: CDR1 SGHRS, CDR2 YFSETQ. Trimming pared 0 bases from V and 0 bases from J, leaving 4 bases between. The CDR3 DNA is TGCGCCAGCAGCTTGGAAGGCTCTGGAAACACCATATATTTT. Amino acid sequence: CASSLEGSGNTIYF.

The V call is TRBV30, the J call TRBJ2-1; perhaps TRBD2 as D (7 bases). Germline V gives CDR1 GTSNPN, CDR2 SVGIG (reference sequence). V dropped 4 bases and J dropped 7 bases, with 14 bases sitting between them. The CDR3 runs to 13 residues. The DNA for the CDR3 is TGTGCCTGGAAGGCGGGGGCAGGGAATGAGCAGTTCTTC. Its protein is CAWKAGAGNEQFF.

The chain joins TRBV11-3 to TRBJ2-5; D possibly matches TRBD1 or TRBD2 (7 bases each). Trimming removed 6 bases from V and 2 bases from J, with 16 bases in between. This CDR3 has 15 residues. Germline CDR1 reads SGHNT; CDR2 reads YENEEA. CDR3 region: CASSPGEGAQETQYF. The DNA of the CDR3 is TGTGCCAGCAGTCCAGGGGAGGGGGCTCAAGAGACCCAGTACTTC. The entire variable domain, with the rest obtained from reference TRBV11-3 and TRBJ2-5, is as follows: EAGVVQSPRYKIIEKKQPVAFWCNPISGHNTLYWYLQNLGQGPELLIRYENEEAVDDSQLPKDRFSAERLKGVDSTLKIQPAELGDSAVYLCASSPGEGAQETQYFGPGTRLLVL.

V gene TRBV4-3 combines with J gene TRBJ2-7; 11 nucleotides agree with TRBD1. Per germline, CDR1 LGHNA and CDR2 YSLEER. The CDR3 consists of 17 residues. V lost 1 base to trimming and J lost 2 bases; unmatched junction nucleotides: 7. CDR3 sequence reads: CASSQGVGGQGAYEQYF. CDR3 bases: TGCGCCAGCAGCCAAGGGGTCGGGGGACAGGGGGCCTACGAGCAGTACTTC.

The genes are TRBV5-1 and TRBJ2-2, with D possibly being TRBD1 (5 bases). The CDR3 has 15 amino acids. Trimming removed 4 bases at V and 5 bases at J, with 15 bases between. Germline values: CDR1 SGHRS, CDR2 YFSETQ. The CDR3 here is CASSPTAKGTGELFF. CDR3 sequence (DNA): TGCGCCAGCAGCCCAACTGCCAAGGGGACCGGGGAGCTGTTTTTT.

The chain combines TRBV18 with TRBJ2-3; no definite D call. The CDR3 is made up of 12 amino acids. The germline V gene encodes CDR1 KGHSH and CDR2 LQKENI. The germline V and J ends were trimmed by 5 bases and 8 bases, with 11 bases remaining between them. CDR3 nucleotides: TGTGCCAGCTCAAAGGCCCTGGGTACGCAGTATTTT. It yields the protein CASSKALGTQYF.

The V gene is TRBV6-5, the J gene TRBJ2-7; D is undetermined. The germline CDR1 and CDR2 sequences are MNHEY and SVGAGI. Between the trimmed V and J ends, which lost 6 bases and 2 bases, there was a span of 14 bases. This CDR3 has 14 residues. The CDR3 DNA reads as TGTGCCAGCAGCCCAAATAGGGTTACCTACGAGCAGTACTTC. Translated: CASSPNRVTYEQYF.

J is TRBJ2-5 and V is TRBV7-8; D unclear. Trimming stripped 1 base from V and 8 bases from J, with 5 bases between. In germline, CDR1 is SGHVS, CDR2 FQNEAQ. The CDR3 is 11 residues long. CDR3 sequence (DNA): TGTGCCAGCAGCTTAGACTATACCCAGTACTTC. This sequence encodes CASSLDYTQYF.

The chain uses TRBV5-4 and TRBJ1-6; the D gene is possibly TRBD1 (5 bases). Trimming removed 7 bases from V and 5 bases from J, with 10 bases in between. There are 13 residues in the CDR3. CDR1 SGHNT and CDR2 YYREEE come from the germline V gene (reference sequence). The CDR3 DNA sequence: TGTGCCAGCTCAGGACACAATAATTCACCCCTCCACTTT. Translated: CASSGHNNSPLHF.

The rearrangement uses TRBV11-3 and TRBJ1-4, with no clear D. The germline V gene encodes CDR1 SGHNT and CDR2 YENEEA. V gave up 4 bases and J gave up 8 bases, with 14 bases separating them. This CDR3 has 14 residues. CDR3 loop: CASSSSTAGEKLFF. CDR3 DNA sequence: TGTGCCAGCAGCTCTTCAACGGCCGGCGAAAAACTGTTTTTT.